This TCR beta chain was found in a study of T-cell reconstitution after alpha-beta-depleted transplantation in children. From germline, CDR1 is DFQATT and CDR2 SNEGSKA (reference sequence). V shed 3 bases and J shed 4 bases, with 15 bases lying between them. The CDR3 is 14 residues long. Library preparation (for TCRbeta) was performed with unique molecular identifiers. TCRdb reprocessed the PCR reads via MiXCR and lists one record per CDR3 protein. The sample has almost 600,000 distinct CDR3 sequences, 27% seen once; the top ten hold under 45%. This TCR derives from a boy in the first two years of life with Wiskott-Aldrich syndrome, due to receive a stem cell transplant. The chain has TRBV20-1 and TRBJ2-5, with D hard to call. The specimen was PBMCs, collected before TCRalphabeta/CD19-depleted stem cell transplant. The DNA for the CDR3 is TGCAGTGCTAGGCGGCGGCCGGGTGCAGAGACCCAGTACTTC. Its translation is CSARRRPGAETQYF.